What follows is one T cell receptor (beta chain) and its context. Its cognate antigen has yet to be identified. No clone much larger than this one lies a single base away; base qualities are absent. These data belong to a study of shared clonotypes between healthy human individuals (dated by TCRdb to 2019 to 2021). Some background on the complete study: A few men and two women, aged 18 to 49 years, made up the cohort. For each donor, CD4 naive and CD4 memory were each given three plates, CD8 naive was given two plates, and CD8 memory was given one plate. To estimate repertoire size and how much clonotypes are shared between individuals, the study performed deep sequencing of blood TCR repertoires from roughly five healthy adults. Different laboratories and diverse techniques were used to prepare libraries and sequence TCR repertoires, to increase sequencing depth and limit assay-specific biases. Per donor, leukapheresis produced somewhere between about 0.85 and 8.9 billion PBMCs. Results and caveats for the whole study, not just this receptor: The genetic and exposure-history diversity represented was limited by the small number of donors. Clonotypes shared by all four sorted-subset donors showed higher generation probabilities than non-shared clonotypes. Incomplete sequencing was indicated by rarefaction of sorted-subset datasets, despite the large sequencing depth. Sampling was restricted to blood, and TCR repertoires in tissue are likely to differ from TCR repertoires in blood. Pairwise subsampling indicated that sequencing depth was expected to affect the degree of clonotype sharing among donors. When four donors were compared, the shared fraction of clonotypes was 5% to 6.5% for naive CD4, around 3.6% for naive CD8, more than 2% for memory CD4, and 0.35% to 0.4% for memory CD8. Naive subsets generally had larger estimated clonotype richness than memory subsets did.

The CDR3 measures 18 amino acids from cysteine to phenylalanine. Only the CDR3 region is kept as DNA, spanning 54 bases read in frame from base 1. Here V drops 2 bases and J drops 4 bases, and the junction holds 13 bases not matched to any gene. The germline V gene supplies CDR1 KGHSH and CDR2 LQKENI. Donors were healthy HIV-negative adults with no recently reported acute infections or vaccinations. All donors were Caucasian adults living in Nashville, Tennessee, USA. CD4+ T cells were enriched by magnetic negative selection; naive cells were then positively selected on CD45RA, and the negative fraction formed the memory subset. Blood was obtained by leukapheresis, after which PBMCs were separated by Ficoll-Histopaque density gradient centrifugation and cryopreserved in liquid nitrogen vapor phase. Purity and quantity of every magnetically sorted T cell population were checked by analytical flow cytometry. Genomic DNA was isolated from every sorted fraction and measured by UV absorbance on a Nanodrop 2000c.

Using the deep immunoSEQ assay, multiplex PCR amplified TCR CDR3 regions from genomic DNA. Extracted genomic DNA from each cell subset was distributed evenly across all wells of several immunoSEQ 96-well plates, and each plate was treated as a replicate. For sorted subsets, each replicate PCR was loaded with around 200 ng genomic DNA, equivalent to 30,000 to 35,000 T cell genomes. Purified libraries were measured with a Qubit 3.0 fluorometer, size-checked on a Bioanalyzer 2100, and measured again with the KAPA Library Quantification kit. Every immunoSEQ 96-well plate was sequenced on a dedicated single-read 150-cycle Illumina NextSeq 550 flow cell. Turning to the authors' computational methods: The immunoSEQ output contained only junctional sequences without quality scores, so filtering could not match that applied to full-length reads. To assign V/J genes and CDR3, sequences were annotated using PyIR, a Python wrapper for IgBLAST v1.9, with IMGT germline references. Reads with weak V/J assignments (E-value above 1e-6), missing CDR3, stop codons, out-of-frame junctions, or ambiguous translated residues were removed. V3J clonotypes were defined as sequences sharing an identical inferred V gene, J gene, and CDR3 amino acid sequence. Percentage overlap between repertoires was computed as shared unique clonotypes divided by the size of the smaller repertoire. RTK rarefaction, the Chao1 estimator, and Recon v2.1 estimates of unobserved clonotypes were used to assess repertoire richness. Generation probabilities were computed with OLGA for all TCRbeta clonotypes obtained by the gDNA method from a few donors. This immuneACCESS table, as held by TCRdb, lists in-frame sequences with V and J called but not all clones. Of the missing ones, under half trace to an unresolved V gene in checked studies; the others have no known cause. V, J and clone size derive from that table, while D and trimming were established from the DNA sequence. The sample includes around 2,000,000 clones, with 95% observed a single time. 0.13% of the sample lies in the top ten.

Recombination linked TRBV18 to TRBJ2-7; TRBD1 lines up with 11 middle nucleotides. The specimen was naive CD4+ T cells sorted from blood. Read against the paper, the sample's cell subset or site label means: CD45RA+ positively selected. The TCR originated in a man younger than 30 in good health. The CDR3 here reads CASSPEQYRDRGRYEQYF. The nucleotides are TGTGCCAGCTCACCAGAACAATATCGGGACAGGGGGAGGTACGAGCAGTACTTC.